Following are 32 T cell receptor beta chains from one sample sequenced in a study of vaccination effects on CD4 cells after COVID-19. Assay used: immunoSEQ multiplex PCR; TCRdb lists only in-frame clones, some missing. Of roughly 70,000 clones in the sample, around three quarters were seen once. The antigens of these receptors remain unknown. ViraFEST used viral peptide pools to expand antigen-specific CD4+ T cells before sequencing. At the end of 9 to 11 days of culture, CD4+ T cells were isolated. All study participants received two doses of BNT162b2 or mRNA-1273 vaccine. Here the sequenced sample was CD4+ T cells from PBMCs cultured with HCoV-OC43 spike peptides, taken after COVID-19 vaccination. As for subset: HCoV-OC43 spike overlapping peptide pool stimulation. The receptors here all came from a human donor who received a COVID-19 vaccine.

The chain couples TRBV6-5 to TRBJ2-3; 8 bases map to TRBD1. After removal of 6 bases from V and 0 bases from J, the junction contained 5 bases not matched to a gene. The CDR3 contains 15 residues. CDR1 and CDR2 from the germline V gene are MNHEY and SVGAGI. CDR3 region: CASRNRGESTDTQYF. CDR3 DNA sequence: TGTGCCAGCAGGAACAGGGGGGAGAGCACAGATACGCAGTATTTT.

This chain joins TRBV30 and TRBJ2-7; D is unclear. V gave up 0 bases and J gave up 2 bases, with 17 bases separating them. The CDR3 has 16 amino acids. Germline V gene lookup returns CDR1 GTSNPN and CDR2 SVGIG (reference sequence). Here the CDR3 reads CAWSVIPGSRAYEQYV. The CDR3 DNA reads TGTGCCTGGAGTGTAATTCCTGGTAGTCGGGCCTACGAGCAGTACGTC.

The sample holds a few counts of this clone. The genes are TRBV27 and TRBJ1-1; TRBD1 aligns across 7 bases. V was clipped by 6 bases and J by 5 bases; unmatched bases: 9. Germline CDR1 and CDR2: MNHEY and SMNVEV (reference sequence). This CDR3 comprises 14 residues. CDR3 sequence: CASRAGQRATEAFF. The CDR3 nucleotides read TGTGCCAGCAGAGCGGGACAGAGGGCGACTGAAGCTTTCTTT.

The J gene is TRBJ1-1, the V gene TRBV6-5; D call uncertain. With 0 bases removed from V and 2 bases from J, the gap between germline ends came to 10 bases. This CDR3 comprises 15 residues. Germline values: CDR1 MNHEY, CDR2 SVGAGI. CDR3 residues: CASSYSPQTNTEAFF. Here the CDR3 DNA reads TGTGCCAGCAGTTACTCGCCTCAGACCAACACTGAAGCTTTCTTT.

The genes are TRBV29-1 and TRBJ1-4; 8 nucleotides line up with TRBD1. CDR1 SQVTM and CDR2 ANQGSEA come from the germline V gene. The CDR3 contains 14 residues. Unmatched junction bases numbered 10, after V lost 6 bases and J lost 7 bases. CDR3 sequence reads: CSVTGQGLGEKLFF. CDR3 coding DNA: TGCAGCGTAACTGGACAGGGACTTGGTGAAAAACTGTTTTTT.

The V gene is TRBV21-1, the J gene TRBJ1-4. TRBV21-1 is designated a pseudogene. This CDR3 contains 15 residues. The CDR3 DNA reads TGTGCCAGCAGCAAACGGTTTGTTGCTAATGAAAAACTGTTTTTT. Residues: CASSKRFVANEKLFF.

V usage is TRBV9 and J usage is TRBJ1-1; D gene ambiguous. Trimming shortened V by 0 bases and J by 0 bases, and 15 bases separated the two germline ends. The CDR3 extends over 17 amino acids. Looked up from germline, CDR1 is SGDLS and CDR2 is YYNGEE. This CDR3 is CASSVVSFVKMNTEAFF. In nucleotides, the CDR3 is TGTGCCAGCAGCGTAGTTTCCTTTGTGAAAATGAACACTGAAGCTTTCTTT.

Worth noting for this clone: The same CDR3 is also encoded by other DNA sequences in this sample. This rearrangement joins TRBV9 to TRBJ1-3; D uncertain. This CDR3 spans 14 amino acids. V was cut by 0 bases and J by 0 bases, with 4 bases left in between. Germline CDR1 and CDR2: SGDLS and YYNGEE. The CDR3, as DNA: TGTGCCAGCAGCGTAGGAAGCTCTGGAAACACCATATATTTT. Translation gives CASSVGSSGNTIYF.

The chain carries TRBV12-2 and TRBJ1-1; the table's D call of TRBD1 was not tested on the DNA. TRBV12-2 is tagged as a pseudogene. The CDR3 contains 15 residues. CDR3 DNA sequence: TGTGCAAGTCGCTCGCTCAGTTGGCAGAACACTGAAGCTTTCTTT. Protein sequence: CASRSLSWQNTEAFF.

The chain couples TRBV29-1 to TRBJ2-3; 9 bases line up with TRBD2. This CDR3 region has 14 residues. From germline, CDR1 is SQVTM and CDR2 ANQGSEA. Germline trimming cut 7 bases from V and 0 bases from J; bases unmatched to any gene: 5. The CDR3 loop reads CSGGSGGSTDTQYF. For the CDR3, the DNA is TGCAGCGGGGGAAGCGGGGGGAGCACAGATACGCAGTATTTT.

This clone was seen a handful of times. The J gene is TRBJ2-1, the V gene TRBV7-3; 7 bases align to TRBD2. The CDR3 totals 17 residues. V was pared by 1 base and J by 5 bases, with 11 bases of the junction left unmatched. Per the germline V gene, CDR1 is SGHTA and CDR2 is FQGTGA. The CDR3 spells CASSLKAGGGLNNEQFF. The CDR3 DNA reads TGTGCCAGCAGCTTAAAAGCGGGCGGGGGTCTCAACAATGAGCAGTTCTTC.

The J gene is TRBJ1-4, the V gene TRBV28; no clear D. Trimming took 5 bases from V and 8 from J, leaving 21 bases between them. CDR3 length: 16 amino acids. Germline loops: CDR1 MDHEN, CDR2 SYDVKM. The CDR3 region is CASSPQWRSNQEKLFF. CDR3 nucleotides: TGTGCCAGCAGTCCGCAATGGCGTTCGAATCAAGAAAAACTGTTTTTT.

The chain carries TRBV24-1 and TRBJ1-5; 7 nucleotides agree with TRBD1. The germline V gene encodes CDR1 KGHDR and CDR2 SFDVKD. Trimming at V came to 3 bases and at J to 9 bases, leaving 13 bases not matched to a gene. The CDR3 spans 16 residues. The CDR3 DNA is TGTGCCACCAGTGATCCCTTGGGACAGCCCTCCGCGCCCCAGCATTTT. Translation: CATSDPLGQPSAPQHF.

The chain has TRBV7-8 and TRBJ1-5, with D uncertain. This CDR3 is 15 amino acids long. V lost 1 base and J lost 6, with 13 bases in between. The germline gives CDR1 SGHVS, CDR2 FQNEAQ. The CDR3 coding sequence is TGTGCCAGCAGCTTAGTACGAGGACCAAGTCAGCCCCAGCATTTT. It specifies CASSLVRGPSQPQHF. Full variable domain (rest looked up from reference TRBV7-8 and TRBJ1-5): GAGVSQSPRYKVAKRGQDVALRCDPISGHVSLFWYQQALGQGPEFLTYFQNEAQLDKSGLPSDRFFAERPEGSVSTLKIQRTQQEDSAVYLCASSLVRGPSQPQHFGDGTRLSIL.

V gene TRBV4-1 combines with J gene TRBJ2-1; 9 positions match TRBD2. The J segment lost 0 bases and the V segment lost 1 base, leaving 10 bases of the junction unmatched. CDR1 is MGHRA, CDR2 YSYEKL, per germline. This CDR3 contains 19 residues. The CDR3, as DNA: TGCGCCAGCAGCCAAGCCCGAGGGGCTAGCGGGGACTCCTACAATGAGCAGTTCTTC. Translation gives CASSQARGASGDSYNEQFF.

This clone has just one count. The chain joins TRBV9 to TRBJ2-3; no definite D call. Trimming took off 0 bases at V and 6 bases at J, with 5 bases between the two ends. The CDR3 loop spans 12 amino acids. Germline CDR1 SGDLS, CDR2 YYNGEE. CDR3 in amino acids: CASSVVGDTQYF. The CDR3 DNA sequence: TGTGCCAGCAGCGTAGTGGGGGATACGCAGTATTTT.

CDR3 DNA: TGTGCCAGCAGCCAGAGCGGGGGGGCGCCCGGCTACACCTTC. The encoded protein is CASSQSGGAPGYTF. The J gene is TRBJ1-2, the V gene TRBV7-9; D perhaps matches TRBD1 (6 bases). The CDR3 totals 14 residues. In germline, CDR1 is SEHNR, CDR2 FQNEAQ (reference sequence). V lost 5 bases and J lost 8, with 18 bases in between.

In this sample, this clone turned up a few times. This chain links TRBV10-1 with TRBJ1-1, with TRBD1 matching 8 bases. The CDR3 consists of 15 residues. The J segment lost 1 base and the V segment lost 3 bases, leaving 4 bases of the junction unmatched. CDR1 and CDR2 (germline): WNHNN, SYGVQD (reference sequence). CDR3 DNA sequence: TGCGCCAGCAGTGAAGGGACAGGAAGGAACACTGAAGCTTTCTTT. Translation gives CASSEGTGRNTEAFF.

J is TRBJ2-6 and V is TRBV6-4; D is undetermined. There are 16 residues in the CDR3. The germline CDR1 and CDR2 sequences are MRHNA and SNTAGT. Trimming left V 0 bases short and J 0 bases short, with 6 bases between. CDR3 nucleotides: TGTGCCAGCAGTGACTCTAGGCGCTCTGGGGCCAACGTCCTGACTTTC. Translation: CASSDSRRSGANVLTF.

The V and J genes are TRBV24-1 and TRBJ2-6; TRBD2 might be the D (6 bases). CDR1 and CDR2 (germline): KGHDR, SFDVKD. The CDR3 runs to 16 residues. The V end lost 9 bases, the J end lost 4 bases, and 18 bases lay between the germline ends. CDR3 sequence reads: CATGMVGAGGANVLTF. In DNA form, the CDR3 reads TGTGCCACCGGGATGGTGGGCGCGGGAGGGGCCAACGTCCTGACTTTC.

The chain has TRBV2 and TRBJ1-4; no reliable D call. The CDR3 contains 12 residues. Germline V CDR1 and CDR2: SNHLY, FYNNEI. The V end was cut by 8 bases, the J end by 5 bases, with 9 bases between. The CDR3 nucleotides read TGTGCCAGCCGATTCGTAAATGAAAAACTGTTTTTT. This sequence encodes CASRFVNEKLFF.

This chain links TRBV19 with TRBJ1-3; D gene unclear. Looked up from germline, CDR1 is LNHDA and CDR2 is SQIVND (reference sequence). The CDR3 length is 15 residues. Deletions cut 9 bases from V and 0 bases from J, with 15 bases between. CDR3 in DNA: TGTGCCAGCTTCGATTCTACACACTCTGGAAACACCATATATTTT. Residues: CASFDSTHSGNTIYF.

The chain combines TRBV3-1 (or the pseudogene TRBV3-2) with TRBJ2-7, with D perhaps TRBD1 (6 bases). Between the trimmed V and J ends, which lost 1 base and 5 bases, there was a span of 9 bases. This CDR3 has 13 residues. Germline values: CDR1 LGHDT, CDR2 YNNKEL (reference sequence). The CDR3 DNA sequence: TGTGCCAGCAGCCAAGGGGCAGGGGACGAGCAGTACGTC. Protein: CASSQGAGDEQYV.

The chain couples TRBV24-1 to TRBJ2-5; no reliable D call. V gave up 1 base and J gave up 0 bases, with 8 bases separating them. There are 15 residues in the CDR3. Germline V gene sequence: CDR1 KGHDR, CDR2 SFDVKD. CDR3 sequence reads: CATSDLQGYQETQYF. For the CDR3, the DNA is TGTGCCACCAGTGATTTACAAGGGTACCAAGAGACCCAGTACTTC.

The V and J genes are TRBV11-2 and TRBJ1-2; 8 bases match TRBD1. With 1 base clipped from V and 7 bases from J, the junction kept 8 bases outside the gene matches. Per the germline V gene, CDR1 is SGHAT and CDR2 is FQNNGV. The CDR3 loop spans 15 amino acids. This chain's CDR3 is CASSLVTGGAGGYTF. The CDR3 DNA reads as TGTGCCAGCAGCTTAGTAACAGGGGGTGCCGGTGGCTACACCTTC.

The chain joins TRBV27 to TRBJ2-5; maybe TRBD1 (6 bases). The V end lost 0 bases, the J end lost 3 bases, and 11 bases lay between the germline ends. This CDR3 contains 15 residues. Germline V gives CDR1 MNHEY, CDR2 SMNVEV (reference sequence). CDR3 coding DNA: TGTGCCAGCAGTTTATCTCCGGACAGAAAAGAGACCCAGTACTTC. This translates into CASSLSPDRKETQYF.

This rearrangement joins TRBV5-8 to TRBJ1-5; D may be TRBD1 (6 bases). V shed 1 base and J shed 5 bases, with 10 bases lying between them. Germline V gives CDR1 SGHTS, CDR2 YDEGEE. The CDR3 runs to 14 residues. DNA for the CDR3: TGTGCCAGCAGCTTGCAACCAGGGGATCAGCCCCAGCATTTT. Amino acid sequence: CASSLQPGDQPQHF.

The chain links TRBV5-1 to TRBJ1-4; possible D gene TRBD1, 5 bases. Germline CDR1 SGHRS, CDR2 YFSETQ. V gave up 4 bases and J gave up 0 bases, with 7 bases separating them. The CDR3 loop spans 14 amino acids. The CDR3 loop is CASSPTATNEKLFF. The CDR3 nucleotides are TGCGCCAGCAGCCCGACAGCAACTAATGAAAAACTGTTTTTT.

The V and J genes are TRBV24-1 and TRBJ2-1; 15 bases match TRBD2. The junction had 8 bases not matched to a gene; V was cut back by 4 bases and J by 8 bases. The V gene's germline CDR1 is KGHDR and CDR2 SFDVKD. The CDR3 consists of 17 residues. CDR3 residues: CATSDWGTSGGRYEQFF. The CDR3 nucleotides are TGTGCCACCAGTGACTGGGGGACTAGCGGGGGGAGATATGAGCAGTTCTTC.

This clone was observed once. V is TRBV5-1 and J is TRBJ1-4, with a possible D match to TRBD1 (6 bases). The CDR3 has 16 residues. V lost 0 bases and J 3 bases, leaving 12 bases between the germline ends. CDR1 and CDR2 (germline): SGHRS, YFSETQ. CDR3 in DNA: TGCGCCAGCAGCTTGGTTCCGGGGGGCTCTAATGAAAAACTGTTTTTT. Protein sequence: CASSLVPGGSNEKLFF.

This clone occurred a few times. The chain has TRBV5-4 and TRBJ2-7; 13 nucleotides agree with TRBD2. From germline, CDR1 is SGHNT and CDR2 YYREEE (reference sequence). The V gene end was trimmed by 2 bases and the J gene end by 7 bases; junction bases not matched to a gene: 6. This CDR3 is 15 amino acids long. The CDR3 nucleotides read TGTGCCAGCAGCTTCCCGGGACTAGCGGGGAGTGAGCAGTACGTC. Translation: CASSFPGLAGSEQYV.

The gene calls are TRBV6-5 and TRBJ1-6; D may be TRBD1 (5 bases). The V and J ends lost 7 bases and 5 bases respectively, with 15 bases between them. The germline CDR1 and CDR2 sequences are MNHEY and SVGAGI. This CDR3 contains 15 residues. Here the CDR3 DNA reads TGTGCCAGCAAGGGGATGGCAGCTGATAATTCACCCCTCCACTTT. Translated: CASKGMAADNSPLHF.